These 6 T cell receptor beta chains share one sample of origin, sequenced in a study of cytomegalovirus exposure and HLA in healthy donors. The PCR ran on 60 Vbeta and 13 Jbeta primers. Produced via immunoSEQ multiplex PCR; TCRdb's table is partial and in-frame only. The sample carries about 120,000 clones, around 77% recorded once. Sequencing input: PBMCs. These receptors were taken from a man in his forties or fifties in good health and CMV-seropositive.

This clone was detected only a few times. This rearrangement joins TRBV9 to TRBJ1-4; the D gene is possibly TRBD1 (6 bases). V lost 0 bases and J lost 6, with 15 bases in between. Germline V gene sequence: CDR1 SGDLS, CDR2 YYNGEE. This CDR3 spans 16 amino acids. The CDR3 is CASSVGEQGRDEKLFF. CDR3 sequence (DNA): TGTGCCAGCAGCGTAGGAGAACAGGGAAGGGATGAAAAACTGTTTTTT.

With respect to this clone: At one end, the junction sequence differs from germline, possibly due to a read error. The chain links TRBV7-9 to TRBJ2-3; TRBD1 might be the D (6 bases). The CDR3 has 16 amino acids. Germline V CDR1 and CDR2: SEHNR, FQNEAQ (reference sequence). CDR3 in DNA: TGTTCCAGCAGCTTAGCGCGCAGGGGTAGCACAGATACGCAGTATTTT. Its protein product is CSSSLARRGSTDTQYF.

A note on this clone: One end of the junction varies from germline; a read error may be responsible. V and J are TRBV7-7 and TRBJ1-3; D is unclear. CDR1 and CDR2 from the germline V gene are SSHAT and FNYEAQ (reference sequence). This CDR3 has 16 amino acids. The CDR3 here is CASSFIRSCSGNTIYF. The CDR3, as DNA: TGTGCTAGCAGCTTCATAAGGAGTTGCTCTGGAAACACCATATATTTT.

This clone was seen just once. This sequence joins TRBV2 and TRBJ2-5; D is perhaps TRBD2 (6 bases). CDR3 length: 11 amino acids. The V gene's germline CDR1 is SNHLY and CDR2 FYNNEI. CDR3 sequence reads: CAGGAQETQYF. For the CDR3, the DNA is TGTGCGGGGGGAGCACAGGAGACCCAGTACTTC.

The chain has TRBV10-3 and TRBJ2-7; no clear D. This CDR3 has 12 residues. Germline V gives CDR1 ENHRY, CDR2 SYGVKD. The V and J ends lost 11 bases and 7 bases respectively, with 18 bases between them. CDR3 in DNA: TGTGCCGCTTGGTTCTGGCCGCGGGAGCAGTACTTC. Its protein is CAAWFWPREQYF.

V and J are TRBV28 and TRBJ2-5, with TRBD1 matching over 12 bases. The germline CDR1 and CDR2 sequences are MDHEN and SYDVKM. The CDR3 is 16 residues long. Losses at the gene ends were 3 bases for V and 5 bases for J; bases not matched to a gene: 7. The CDR3 coding sequence is TGTGCCAGCAGTTTGGGGGGACAGGGGGCCGGGGAGACCCAGTACTTC. Its protein is CASSLGGQGAGETQYF.